The 3 T cell receptor beta chains below were found in one sample sequenced in a study of blood T cell repertoires in COVID-19. Generated by immunoSEQ multiplex PCR, the TCRdb table keeps only in-frame clones and is missing some. The sample carries under 450,000 clones, roughly four fifths recorded once. The sample consisted of peripheral blood. The receptors come from a human donor with acute or convalescent COVID-19. The donor label of this sample is uncertain.

The chain is built from TRBV3-1 (or the pseudogene TRBV3-2) and TRBJ1-2; D is unclear. V dropped 4 bases and J dropped 8 bases, with 23 bases sitting between them. The CDR3 runs 16 residues. Germline CDR1 is LGHDT and CDR2 is YNNKEL (reference sequence). DNA for the CDR3: TGTGCCAGCAGCCTGCGCTCGGGGAATTCGGTCGTCGGCTACACCTTC. It yields the protein CASSLRSGNSVVGYTF.

This chain joins TRBV30 and TRBJ2-5; D possibly corresponds to TRBD2 (5 bases). Germline V gene lookup returns CDR1 GTSNPN and CDR2 SVGIG (reference sequence). Trimming stripped 3 bases from V and 7 bases from J, with 9 bases between. The CDR3 has 11 amino acids. The CDR3 region has the DNA TGTGCCTGGAGCCATGGGAGGACCCAGTACTTC. Its protein is CAWSHGRTQYF.

The V gene is TRBV28, the J gene TRBJ1-1, with D tentatively TRBD1 (6 bases). Trimming cost V 3 bases and J 11 bases, with 16 bases left between them. The CDR3 has 13 residues. Germline V CDR1 and CDR2: MDHEN, SYDVKM. The CDR3 sequence: CASSFARGRMAFF. The CDR3 nucleotides read TGTGCCAGCAGTTTCGCCAGGGGTCGAATGGCTTTCTTT.